A selection of T cell receptor beta chains follows, all from one sample in a study of blood T cell repertoires in COVID-19. Assay: immunoSEQ multiplex PCR; the TCRdb copy retains only in-frame clones and omits some. The sample lists under 70,000 clones; 70% to 75% were seen once. Sequencing used peripheral blood. The receptors come from a woman between 65 and 79 years old with acute or convalescent COVID-19. CDR3s include the opening cysteine and the closing phenylalanine or tryptophan.

TRBJ2-3 | TRBV5-1 | 16 | CASSLVSSGGERTQYF
TRBJ1-1 | TRBV9 | 15 | CASSVGGGVNTEAFF
TRBJ1-2 | TRBV29-1 | 15 | CSVGRDRQVSGGYTF
TRBJ1-1 | TRBV18 | 14 | CASSGGVGSTEAFF
TRBJ1-6 | TRBV30 | 16 | CAWSLLTGGYNSPLHF
TRBJ1-4 | TRBV18 | 20 | CASSLRDRRYPGATNEKLFF
TRBJ1-5 | TRBV10-3 | 14 | CAISAAYSNQPQHF
TRBJ2-5 | TRBV9 | 14 | CASSADGSQETQYF
TRBJ1-2 | TRBV13 | 15 | CASSSPGQGSPGYTF
TRBJ1-4 | TRBV9 | 14 | CASSQDQGGEKLFF
TRBJ2-5 | TRBV30 | 11 | CAWSTEGTQYF
TRBJ2-1 | TRBV6-4 | 15 | CASSATGGFYNEQFF
TRBJ1-3 | TRBV18 | 15 | CASSPWGQKGDTIYF
TRBJ1-1 | TRBV7-6 | 17 | CASSLGPLRGLNTEAFF
TRBJ2-5 | TRBV27 | 16 | CASSPLGGRGMETQYF
TRBJ2-1 | TRBV5-1 | 11 | CASSLNGEQFF
TRBJ1-3 | TRBV2 | 14 | CASSVEGSGNTIYF
TRBJ2-7 | TRBV5-6 | 14 | CASSWGTSTYEQYF
TRBJ2-3 | TRBV7-3 | 13 | CASSSGLADSRYF
TRBJ2-1 | TRBV6-2/TRBV6-3 | 17 | CASSYVIGGQAYNEQFF
TRBJ2-5 | TRBV24-1 | 16 | CATSGPGQGVRETQYF
TRBJ1-2 | TRBV7-3 | 14 | CASSLTWQGSGYTF
TRBJ2-5 | TRBV5-1 | 14 | CASSLFGTEETQYF
TRBJ1-5 | TRBV5-1 | 14 | CASSLTGANQPQHF
TRBJ1-2 | TRBV12-3/TRBV12-4 | 12 | CASSLHREGYTF
TRBJ2-6 | TRBV5-4 | 15 | CASSSRGSGANVLTF
TRBJ1-2 | TRBV7-3 | 17 | CASSPLGDRQTNYGYTF
TRBJ1-3 | TRBV29-1 | 11 | CSAGTGNTIYF
TRBJ1-1 | TRBV2 | 18 | CASSDPWGRESANTEAFF
TRBJ1-5 | TRBV7-9 | 17 | CASSLTGSPYSNQPQHF
TRBJ1-5 | TRBV6-5 | 15 | CATLGGGRGNQPQHF
TRBJ2-1 | TRBV10-2 | 15 | CASRGQGGNNNEQFF